Listed below are T cell receptor beta chains from one sample, sequenced in a study of CD8 T cells in Susac syndrome. TCRdb reanalysed the immunoSEQ multiplex PCR reads using MiXCR and keeps one entry per CDR3 protein. The sample holds over 350,000 distinct CDR3 sequences, around 83% seen once. Sequenced: CD8+ T cells from PBMCs. The receptors come from a human donor with multiple sclerosis. Both conserved end residues are part of each CDR3. The D gene is left open where the match is weak. Part of the rows lack a size; the others show once, few, many or a class for expanded clones.

>-|few|TRBJ2-7|TRBV30
TGTGCCTGGAAACTAACCTACGAGCAGTACTTC
CAWKLTYEQYF
>TRBD1|-|TRBJ1-5|TRBV27
TGTGCCAGCCAGGGGGATCTCAATCAGCCCCAGCATTTT
CASQGDLNQPQHF
>TRBD1|-|TRBJ1-2|TRBV30
TGTGCCTGGAGCCGAGACAGGGGGCTTAACTATGGCTACACCTTC
CAWSRDRGLNYGYTF
>-|-|TRBJ2-7|TRBV4-1
TGCGCCAGCAGCCAAATGGACAGAGGAAACGAGCAGTACTTC
CASSQMDRGNEQYF
>-|-|TRBJ2-1|TRBV4-1
TGCGCCAGCAGCCAAGAGTTGGATGAGCAGTTCTTC
CASSQELDEQFF
>-|once|TRBJ2-3|TRBV9
TGTGCCAGCAGCGTAGAAGGCGGGATCAGTACTAGCACAGATACGCAGTATTTT
CASSVEGGISTSTDTQYF
>-|-|TRBJ1-3|TRBV14
TGTGCCAGCAGCCAAGGCAGCTACTCTGGAAACACCATATATTTT
CASSQGSYSGNTIYF
>-|few|TRBJ1-3|TRBV12-3/TRBV12-4
TGTGCCAGCAGTTGGGGGAACACCATATATTTT
CASSWGNTIYF
>TRBD1|-|TRBJ2-3|TRBV4-1
TGCGCCAGCAGCCAAGAAAGGGGGCGGACAGATACGCAGTATTTT
CASSQERGRTDTQYF
>TRBD2|-|TRBJ2-7|TRBV2
TGTGCCAGCAGGCGCGGGGGGGAAAACCCAACCGAGCAGTACTTC
CASRRGGENPTEQYF